Listed below are T cell receptor beta chains from one sample, sequenced in a study of cytomegalovirus exposure and HLA in healthy donors. Here immunoSEQ multiplex PCR was the method, and the copy in TCRdb shows in-frame clones only, minus some. Of over 150,000 clones in the sample, about 86% were seen once. What was sequenced was PBMCs. Receptors originate from a human donor in good health. Each CDR3 is given with its conserved first and last residue. A D gene is named only where the DNA matches it firmly. Some rows mark clone size as missing; the rest say once, few, many or name a class of expanded clone.

D gene	clone size	V gene	J gene	CDR3 DNA	CDR3 protein
.	.	TRBV16	TRBJ2-7	TGTGCCAGCAGCCAATCGGCCACCTACGAGCAGTACTTC	CASSQSATYEQYF
.	.	TRBV7-6	TRBJ2-6	TGTGCCAGCAGCGCGGACAGTTCTGGGGCCAACGTCCTGACTTTC	CASSADSSGANVLTF
TRBD1	.	TRBV27	TRBJ1-2	TGTGCCAGCAGTCCATCGGACAGGAGGTATGGCTACACCTTC	CASSPSDRRYGYTF
.	few	TRBV6-1	TRBJ2-7	TGTGCCAGCAGTGAACCAGGGGTCGGGTACGAGCAGTACTTC	CASSEPGVGYEQYF
.	.	TRBV4-1	TRBJ2-5	TGCGCCAGCAGCTGGGGGGAAGCGGGAGAGACCCAGTACTTC	CASSWGEAGETQYF
.	.	TRBV27	TRBJ2-5	TGTGCCAGCAGTTTGTGGGAGCAAGAGACCCAGTACTTC	CASSLWEQETQYF
.	once	TRBV6-1	TRBJ1-4	TGTGCCACCGACCCGGGGGGGCTGGGAAAACTGTTTTTT	CATDPGGLGKLFF
TRBD1	.	TRBV27	TRBJ1-2	TGTGCCAGCTGGGACAGGGGGCCATATGATGGCTACACCTTC	CASWDRGPYDGYTF
.	.	TRBV4-1	TRBJ2-7	TGCGCCAGCAGCCAAGCCTTTCAGGGAAGCGAGCAGTACTTC	CASSQAFQGSEQYF
TRBD2	.	TRBV11-2	TRBJ2-5	TGTGCCAGCAGCGCCGGGCGGGGGTTGGAAGCCCAGTACTTC	CASSAGRGLEAQYF
TRBD1	.	TRBV7-9	TRBJ1-1	TGTGCCAGCAGCTTAGGTGGGACAGGGGGTCCAACTGAAGCTTTCTTT	CASSLGGTGGPTEAFF
TRBD2	.	TRBV2	TRBJ2-1	TGTGCCAGCAGTGAAGACGGACTAGCGGGAGTTAGGGATGAGCAGTTCTTC	CASSEDGLAGVRDEQFF
.	.	TRBV6-1	TRBJ2-1	TGTGCCAGCAGGGGCTTGGGGGCTAATTACAATGAGCAGTTCTTC	CASRGLGANYNEQFF
TRBD1	.	TRBV11-3	TRBJ1-4	TGTGCCAGCAGCGCAACCGGAGGGACAGGGGTTTATGAAAAACTGTTTTTT	CASSATGGTGVYEKLFF
TRBD1	.	TRBV2	TRBJ1-5	TGTGCCAGCAGCGCCGAACAGGGGGCGAATCAGCCCCAGCATTTT	CASSAEQGANQPQHF
.	few	TRBV5-4	TRBJ1-1	TGTGCCAGCAGCTCTCGACAGCGGAACACTGAAGCTTTCTTT	CASSSRQRNTEAFF
TRBD2	.	TRBV15	TRBJ2-1	TGTGCCACCAGCAGAGATGCGCGGACTAGCGGGGTTAGGTCGAGTGGTGAGCAGTTCTTC	CATSRDARTSGVRSSGEQFF
TRBD1	.	TRBV9	TRBJ1-2	TGTGCCAGCAGCGTAGAAGGGACAGGGAGCGGCTACACCTTC	CASSVEGTGSGYTF
TRBD1	once	TRBV4-1	TRBJ1-4	TGCGCCAGCAGCCCTTGGACAGGGCCTACAACTAATGAAAAACTGTTTTTT	CASSPWTGPTTNEKLFF
.	.	TRBV9	TRBJ2-1	TGTGCCAGCAGCGTAGATGGGGGAGGCACCTACAATGAGCAGTTCTTC	CASSVDGGGTYNEQFF
TRBD2	once	TRBV7-7	TRBJ2-3	TGTGCTAGCAGCGCCCGTAGCGGGGGTGGCACAGATACGCAGTATTTT	CASSARSGGGTDTQYF
TRBD1	many	TRBV7-9	TRBJ1-1	TGTGCCAGCAGCCGGGACAGCTACACTGAAGCTTTCTTT	CASSRDSYTEAFF
TRBD1	.	TRBV19	TRBJ2-7	TGTGCCAGTAGTAGGACAGGGGACCCCTACGAGCAGTACTTC	CASSRTGDPYEQYF
TRBD2	.	TRBV27	TRBJ2-5	TGTGCCAGCAGTTTAAATCCAGCGGGAGTGGTAGAGACCCAGTACTTC	CASSLNPAGVVETQYF
.	few	TRBV7-9	TRBJ2-6	TGTGCCAGCAGTCCAGGGGTCGGGGCCAACGTCCTGACTTTC	CASSPGVGANVLTF
.	.	TRBV9	TRBJ2-1	TGTGCCAGCAGCGTACTTGGCAGGGGCTCCTACAATGAGCAGTTCTTC	CASSVLGRGSYNEQFF
.	.	TRBV5-1	TRBJ2-3	TGCGCCAGCAGACAGGGAGCAGATACGCAGTATTTT	CASRQGADTQYF
.	.	TRBV19	TRBJ2-1	TGTGCCAGTAGGAAAGGAGGAGGCAATGAGCAGTTCTTC	CASRKGGGNEQFF
.	.	TRBV5-6	TRBJ2-1	TGTGCCAGCAGTCAACTTAGCTCCTACAATGAGCAGTTCTTC	CASSQLSSYNEQFF
.	.	TRBV5-1	TRBJ1-1	TGCGCCAGCAGCTTGGGGCGGGGGGTGAGGAACACTGAAGCTTTCTTT	CASSLGRGVRNTEAFF
TRBD1	.	TRBV7-9	TRBJ2-7	TGTGCCATTTTGACCAGGGGGCCCTCCTACGAGCAGTACTTC	CAILTRGPSYEQYF
.	.	TRBV6-5	TRBJ1-3	TGTGCCAGCAGTACCAGGGGAAGGCCTGGAAACACCATATATTTT	CASSTRGRPGNTIYF
.	.	TRBV29-1	TRBJ2-1	TGCAGCAGTTTGCCTAGCAGTCTTTACAATGAGCAGTTCTTC	CSSLPSSLYNEQFF
.	.	TRBV7-2	TRBJ1-1	TGTGCCAGCAGCCGAGATGGGGCGCGGGGTTTAGCAGCTTTCTTT	CASSRDGARGLAAFF
TRBD2	.	TRBV29-1	TRBJ2-1	TGCAGCGCTAGAAGACTAGCGGGAGGTCGCAGCTCCTACAATGAGCAGTTCTTC	CSARRLAGGRSSYNEQFF
.	.	TRBV5-1	TRBJ2-7	TGCGCCAGCAGCTTATCAACGACAGCCTACTCCTACGAGCAGTACTTC	CASSLSTTAYSYEQYF
.	once	TRBV7-6	TRBJ1-1	TGTGCCAGCAGCCCTGGACACATGAACACTGAAGCTTTCTTT	CASSPGHMNTEAFF
TRBD2	.	TRBV29-1	TRBJ2-1	TGCAGCGTTGACCGGGGGGGAGGGTATAGTGAGCAGTTCTTC	CSVDRGGGYSEQFF
.	.	TRBV4-3	TRBJ1-2	TGCGCCAGCAGCCAAGTGTTTGGGGGGGGTGAGTCCTATGGCTACACCTTC	CASSQVFGGGESYGYTF
TRBD1	.	TRBV9	TRBJ2-1	TGTGCCAGCAGCGTCACCGGGACAGCCATCTACAATGAGCAGTTCTTC	CASSVTGTAIYNEQFF
TRBD2	.	TRBV6-1	TRBJ2-1	TGTGCCAGCAGGGGCGGACTAGCGGGAGGGAATGAGCAGTTCTTC	CASRGGLAGGNEQFF
.	.	TRBV13	TRBJ2-1	TGTGCCAGCAGCTTAACCACCGGAGGCAATGAGCAGTTCTTC	CASSLTTGGNEQFF
TRBD2	once	TRBV6-5	TRBJ2-5	TGTGCCAGCAGTTACTTAAAGCGGGGATTCCAAGAGACCCAGTACTTC	CASSYLKRGFQETQYF
.	.	TRBV27	TRBJ2-7	TGTGCCAGCAGAGAACTAGCTTTGGAGGTCTACGAGCAGTACTTC	CASRELALEVYEQYF
TRBD1	.	TRBV18	TRBJ2-3	TGTGCCAGCTCACCCGGACAGGGTATGGCAGATACGCAGTATTTT	CASSPGQGMADTQYF
TRBD1	.	TRBV10-3	TRBJ2-1	TGTGCCATCGGGTGGACAGGGCAGGATGAGCAGTTCTTC	CAIGWTGQDEQFF